The 31 T cell receptor beta chains in this list originate from one sample, sequenced in a study of T cells in Graves' hyperthyroidism and ophthalmopathy. Template material for amplifying TCR beta CDR3 regions consisted of RNA transcripts. The HTBI primer set was used in a first-round RT-PCR of the TCR CDR3. TCRdb re-called the multiplex PCR reads with MiXCR, one entry per CDR3 protein. This sample has hundreds of thousands of distinct CDR3 sequences, with 15% to 17% found just once. The sequenced sample was blood. All receptors come from a woman under 30 with Graves' hyperthyroidism.

This clonotype appeared many times. The rearrangement links TRBV10-3 to TRBJ1-5; D unresolved. V was shortened by 5 bases and J by 3 bases, with 8 bases between the two germline ends. The CDR3 has 13 residues. Germline CDR1 is ENHRY and CDR2 is SYGVKD. In nucleotides, the CDR3 is TGTGCCATCAGTCCCAGAATCAATCAGCCCCAGCATTTT. This translates into CAISPRINQPQHF.

This clonotype was counted many times. V usage is TRBV9 and J usage is TRBJ2-1; tentatively, D is TRBD2 (5 bases). Trimming removed 4 bases at V and 9 bases at J, with 11 bases between. CDR1 and CDR2 from the germline V gene are SGDLS and YYNGEE. The CDR3 length is 12 residues. The CDR3 spells CASSPEGIEQFF. CDR3 bases: TGTGCCAGCAGCCCTGAGGGTATTGAGCAGTTCTTC. The variable domain in full, completed from reference TRBV9 and TRBJ2-1, reads DSGVTQTPKHLITATGQRVTLRCSPRSGDLSVYWYQQSLDQGLQFLIQYYNGEERAKGNILERFSAQQFPDLHSELNLSSLELGDSALYFCASSPEGIEQFFGPGTRLTVL.

This clonotype was seen many times. The chain is built from TRBV4-1 and TRBJ1-1; a weak D match, TRBD1 (5 bases). CDR1 and CDR2 from the germline V gene are MGHRA and YSYEKL. The CDR3 runs 16 residues. Trimming stripped 4 bases from V and 1 base from J, with 16 bases between. Here the CDR3 reads CASSPRKAGGNTEAFF. The CDR3 DNA sequence: TGCGCCAGCAGCCCCCGTAAGGCCGGGGGGAACACTGAAGCTTTCTTT.

This clonotype was counted at least ten times. The genes are TRBV28 and TRBJ1-5; maybe TRBD1 (6 bases). The CDR3 is 17 residues long. Germline-derived CDR1 and CDR2 are MDHEN and SYDVKM. The germline V and J ends were trimmed by 6 bases and 0 bases, with 18 bases remaining between them. CDR3 DNA: TGTGCCAGCAGCATTAAACGGACAGCAAATAGCAATCAGCCCCAGCATTTT. Translating it yields CASSIKRTANSNQPQHF.

The chain has TRBV29-1 and TRBJ2-7; D is possibly TRBD1 (5 bases). Germline V gene lookup returns CDR1 SQVTM and CDR2 ANQGSEA. The CDR3 contains 13 residues. V shed 3 bases and J shed 5 bases, with 14 bases lying between them. CDR3 nucleotides: TGCAGCGTTGATTCAGGGTACGCCCACGAGCAGTACTTC. Its protein is CSVDSGYAHEQYF.

This clonotype was counted a few times. The V call is TRBV12-3 or TRBV12-4, the J call TRBJ2-7; tentatively, D is TRBD2 (7 bases). This CDR3 has 16 amino acids. V lost 5 bases to trimming and J lost 3 bases, with 20 bases between them. The CDR3 loop reads CASSPGGGAFFYEQYF. The CDR3 bases are TGTGCCAGCAGTCCTGGGGGGGGGGCGTTCTTCTACGAGCAGTACTTC.

This clonotype was found many times. The rearrangement links TRBV20-1 to TRBJ1-2; D not certain. Looked up from germline, CDR1 is DFQATT and CDR2 is SNEGSKA (reference sequence). This CDR3 region has 13 residues. V lost 5 bases, J lost 4 bases, and 14 bases lay in between. CDR3 coding DNA: TGCAGTGCTTATCTAGACTCCCGCTATGGCTACACCTTC. It translates to CSAYLDSRYGYTF.

The chain couples TRBV29-1 to TRBJ1-1, with 7 bases fitting TRBD1. This CDR3 has 14 amino acids. The V gene end was trimmed by 5 bases and the J gene end by 2 bases; junction bases not matched to a gene: 8. Germline CDR1 reads SQVTM; CDR2 reads ANQGSEA. CDR3 DNA: TGCAGCGTTAATAGGCGACAGGGAAACACTGAAGCTTTCTTT. The encoded protein is CSVNRRQGNTEAFF.

In this sample, this clonotype turned up many times. The rearrangement joins TRBV19 to TRBJ2-5; possibly TRBD1 for D (5 bases). Trimming pared 6 bases from V and 4 bases from J, leaving 12 bases between. The germline gives CDR1 LNHDA, CDR2 SQIVND (reference sequence). CDR3 length equals 13 residues. This CDR3 reads CASRRSGSETQYF. CDR3 coding DNA: TGTGCCAGTAGACGATCAGGGTCAGAGACCCAGTACTTC.

There are a few counts of this clonotype. The chain carries TRBV19 and TRBJ1-1, with D unclear. Germline V gives CDR1 LNHDA, CDR2 SQIVND (reference sequence). V was clipped by 5 bases and J by 4 bases, with 11 bases between them. The CDR3 runs 13 residues. CDR3 sequence (DNA): TGTGCCAGTAGTTTAGGACGAGTCACTGAAGCTTTCTTT. Residues: CASSLGRVTEAFF.

Many counts were recorded for this clonotype. V gene TRBV20-1 combines with J gene TRBJ2-2; no reliable D call. This CDR3 is 13 amino acids long. The ends were cut back, 4 bases at V and 5 bases at J, with 11 bases in the middle. Germline assignment: CDR1 DFQATT and CDR2 SNEGSKA (reference sequence). The CDR3 spells CSANEVGTGELFF. CDR3 nucleotides: TGCAGTGCTAATGAGGTTGGGACCGGGGAGCTGTTTTTT.

The J gene is TRBJ1-6, the V gene TRBV20-1; 10 bases agree with TRBD1. Germline loops: CDR1 DFQATT, CDR2 SNEGSKA (reference sequence). The junction had 9 bases not matched to a gene; V was cut back by 6 bases and J by 7 bases. This CDR3 region has 15 residues. As DNA, the CDR3 is TGCAGTGCCTCCGTGACAGGGGGCAACAATTCACCCCTCCACTTT. Its protein product is CSASVTGGNNSPLHF.

This clonotype was recorded at least ten times. The V gene is TRBV11-2, the J gene TRBJ2-4, with D perhaps TRBD2 (6 bases). CDR3 length: 15 residues. V shed 3 bases and J shed 1 base, with 10 bases lying between them. Germline assignment: CDR1 SGHAT and CDR2 FQNNGV. CDR3 in amino acids: CASSFSAGAKNIQYF. The CDR3 coding sequence is TGTGCCAGCAGCTTTAGTGCGGGGGCCAAAAACATTCAGTACTTC.

This clonotype was counted at least ten times. The chain links TRBV5-1 to TRBJ1-2; D gene uncertain. This CDR3 comprises 13 residues. Germline V gives CDR1 SGHRS, CDR2 YFSETQ. The ends were cut back, 0 bases at V and 5 bases at J, with 8 bases in the middle. Here the CDR3 DNA reads TGCGCCAGCAGCTTGGTTATCGGTTATGGCTACACCTTC. Protein sequence: CASSLVIGYGYTF.

This clonotype has a count of ten or more. A read error may be the cause here, since a much bigger clone is one base away. The CDR3 nucleotides read TGTGCCAGCAGCTTAGGATGGGGTGGCACTGAAGCTTTCTTT. It is translated as CASSLGWGGTEAFF. V and J are TRBV7-2 and TRBJ1-1; no reliable D call. V was shortened by 1 base and J by 4 bases, with 10 bases between the two germline ends. Germline CDR1 and CDR2: SGHTA and FQGNSA. The length of the CDR3 is 14 residues. The full variable domain, its missing parts supplied by reference TRBV7-2 and TRBJ1-1, is GAGVSQSPSNKVTEKGKDVELRCDPISGHTALYWYRQSLGQGLEFLIYFQGNSAPDKSGLPSDRFSAERTGGSVSTLTIQRTQQEDSAVYLCASSLGWGGTEAFFGQGTRLTVV.

This clonotype was seen a few times. The gene calls are TRBV24-1 and TRBJ1-1; 12 bases align to TRBD1. The CDR3 extends over 14 amino acids. Trimming removed 7 bases from V and 6 bases from J; junction bases left unmatched: 5. The germline CDR1 and CDR2 sequences are KGHDR and SFDVKD. The CDR3 reads CATRGTGGRAEAFF. Here the CDR3 DNA reads TGTGCCACCAGAGGGACAGGGGGCCGGGCTGAAGCTTTCTTT.

In this sample, this clonotype turned up a few times. The V and J genes are TRBV7-9 and TRBJ2-2; 11 positions agree with TRBD2. The V gene end was trimmed by 8 bases and the J gene end by 2 bases; junction bases not matched to a gene: 10. This CDR3 contains 17 residues. Germline V lookup: CDR1 SEHNR, CDR2 FQNEAQ (reference sequence). The DNA of the CDR3 is TGTGCCAGCGGCACCCCGGGACTAGCGGAAAACACCGGGGAGCTGTTTTTT. Translation: CASGTPGLAENTGELFF.

This clonotype was counted many times. This chain links TRBV12-3 or TRBV12-4 with TRBJ1-2, with a possible D match to TRBD1 (6 bases). V shed 6 bases and J shed 5 bases, with 22 bases lying between them. CDR3 length equals 16 residues. CDR3 sequence (DNA): TGTGCCAGCAGCCCCGAGGGGCAGGGACAAGGATATGGCTACACCTTC. Translated: CASSPEGQGQGYGYTF.

Ten or more counts support this clonotype. The chain recombines TRBV12-3 or TRBV12-4 with TRBJ2-5, with no clear D. V was trimmed by 0 bases and J by 5 bases, leaving 10 bases between them. CDR3 length: 14 residues. This CDR3 is CASSLAAVRETQYF. CDR3 DNA: TGTGCCAGCAGTTTAGCGGCCGTTCGGGAGACCCAGTACTTC.

This clonotype has a handful of counts. The chain is built from TRBV2 and TRBJ2-2, with 9 bases lining up with TRBD1. This CDR3 is 15 amino acids long. Germline V gene data show CDR1 as SNHLY and CDR2 as FYNNEI. The junction had 7 bases not matched to a gene; V was cut back by 7 bases and J by 4 bases. The CDR3 sequence: CASTTGQGSTGELFF. DNA for the CDR3: TGTGCCAGCACCACGGGACAGGGCTCCACCGGGGAGCTGTTTTTT.

There are many counts of this clonotype. The J gene is TRBJ1-5, the V gene TRBV7-2; 7 bases agree with TRBD1. The germline gives CDR1 SGHTA, CDR2 FQGNSA. The CDR3 is made up of 15 amino acids. V lost 1 base and J lost 6; bases outside the gene matches: 6. The CDR3 is CASSLGYRGGQPQHF. The CDR3 DNA reads TGTGCCAGCAGCTTAGGTTACAGGGGAGGTCAGCCCCAGCATTTT.

This clonotype was observed at least ten times. This sequence joins TRBV5-6 and TRBJ1-2; D is uncertain. The V gene lost 2 bases and the J gene lost 8 bases, with 13 bases spanning the gap. Germline CDR1 SGHDT, CDR2 YYEEEE. CDR3 size: 13 residues. The CDR3 here is CASSFTSTYGYTF. In DNA form, the CDR3 reads TGTGCCAGCAGCTTTACAAGTACCTACGGCTACACCTTC.

This clonotype was seen repeatedly, ten times or more. The J gene is TRBJ2-3, the V gene TRBV5-1; tentatively, D is TRBD1 (6 bases). Trimming removed 1 base at V and 0 bases at J, with 9 bases between. CDR3 length: 15 amino acids. Germline V CDR1 and CDR2: SGHRS, YFSETQ. CDR3 nucleotides: TGCGCCAGCAGCTTGCGGACAGCTAGCACAGATACGCAGTATTTT. It yields the protein CASSLRTASTDTQYF.

This clonotype was found many times. The chain joins TRBV7-9 to TRBJ2-4; D unresolved. This CDR3 region has 16 residues. Germline V lookup: CDR1 SEHNR, CDR2 FQNEAQ (reference sequence). Trimming removed 1 base at V and 0 bases at J, with 10 bases between. The CDR3 protein is CASSLGPALAKNIQYF. DNA of the CDR3: TGTGCCAGCAGCTTAGGACCGGCACTAGCCAAAAACATTCAGTACTTC.

Ten or more counts support this clonotype. The J gene is TRBJ2-1, the V gene TRBV3-1; the match to TRBD2 covers 13 bases. J was trimmed by 5 bases and V by 2 bases; bases with no gene match: 3. This CDR3 comprises 16 residues. Germline CDR1 is LGHDT and CDR2 is YNNKEL (reference sequence). The CDR3 nucleotides read TGTGCCAGCAGCCAACACGGGACTAGCGGGAACAATGAGCAGTTCTTC. Translated: CASSQHGTSGNNEQFF.

This clonotype appeared many times. This chain connects TRBV10-2 to TRBJ2-7, with TRBD2 as a possible D gene (5 bases). Germline CDR1 and CDR2: WSHSY and SAAADI. The CDR3 is 14 residues long. V dropped 8 bases and J dropped 0 bases, with 14 bases sitting between them. CDR3 sequence reads: CASPSPPFSYEQYF. CDR3 nucleotide sequence: TGCGCCAGCCCTAGCCCACCCTTCTCCTACGAGCAGTACTTC.

This clonotype appeared many times. V gene TRBV20-1 combines with J gene TRBJ2-5, with D perhaps TRBD1 (6 bases). V gave up 3 bases and J gave up 4 bases, with 12 bases separating them. CDR1 is DFQATT, CDR2 SNEGSKA, per germline (reference sequence). The CDR3 sequence is 13 residues long. The CDR3 coding sequence is TGCAGTGCTAGGAGGGGGAGTGGAGAGACCCAGTACTTC. Its protein product is CSARRGSGETQYF.

This clonotype was found many times. CDR3 loop: CASSPRVGGGQYNEQFF. CDR3 coding DNA: TGCGCCAGCAGCCCCCGGGTCGGCGGGGGACAATACAATGAGCAGTTCTTC. The chain has TRBV4-1 and TRBJ2-1, with D possibly being TRBD2 (7 bases). The germline V gene has CDR1 MGHRA and CDR2 YSYEKL. Deletions cut 4 bases from V and 4 bases from J, with 20 bases between. This CDR3 is 17 amino acids long.

This clonotype has a handful of counts. The chain has TRBV10-3 and TRBJ2-2, with no clear D. The V gene lost 8 bases and the J gene lost 5 bases, with 12 bases spanning the gap. In germline, CDR1 is ENHRY, CDR2 SYGVKD. This CDR3 is 13 amino acids long. CDR3 in amino acids: CAIWILRTGELFF. As DNA, the CDR3 is TGTGCCATCTGGATTCTGAGGACCGGGGAGCTGTTTTTT.

The V and J genes are TRBV28 and TRBJ1-1; 10 nucleotides agree with TRBD1. The CDR3 contains 16 residues. Trimming at V came to 5 bases and at J to 2 bases, leaving 8 bases not matched to a gene. The germline V gene has CDR1 MDHEN and CDR2 SYDVKM. For the CDR3, the DNA is TGTGCCAGCAGTGGGACAGGGGATCCGCCTAACACTGAAGCTTTCTTT. Its translation is CASSGTGDPPNTEAFF.

This clonotype was detected ten times or more. The chain is built from TRBV7-9 and TRBJ2-3; 8 bases agree with TRBD2. The junction had 10 bases not matched to a gene; V was cut back by 5 bases and J by 6 bases. The CDR3 runs to 15 residues. Germline lookup yields CDR1 SEHNR and CDR2 FQNEAQ (reference sequence). The CDR3 DNA follows: TGTGCCAGCAGCCTTACGGGGGGGGCCAGGGATACGCAGTATTTT. It specifies CASSLTGGARDTQYF.